A selection of T cell receptor beta chains follows, all from one sample in a study of cytomegalovirus exposure and HLA in healthy donors. Clones were sequenced by immunoSEQ multiplex PCR, and TCRdb holds only the in-frame ones, with some missing. The table includes 250,000 to 300,000 clones, 90% detected once. Material: PBMCs. The receptors here all came from a woman in her late teens or twenties in good health and CMV-seronegative. The CDR3 runs from the conserved cysteine through the conserved F or W. The D gene is left open where the match is weak. Only some rows state a clone size, as once, few, many or a class for expanded clones.

TRBV4-1	TRBJ1-1	TRBD1	few	CASSQYWTGDTEAFF	TGCGCCAGCAGCCAATATTGGACAGGGGACACTGAAGCTTTCTTT
TRBV4-1	TRBJ2-5	-	-	CASSHQTVEETQYF	TGCGCCAGCAGCCACCAGACAGTAGAAGAGACCCAGTACTTC
TRBV25-1	TRBJ2-2	-	-	CASSDPREGDTGELFF	TGTGCCAGCAGTGATCCCAGGGAAGGGGACACCGGGGAGCTGTTTTTT
TRBV18	TRBJ2-7	-	-	CASSPRQWMGYEQYF	TGTGCCAGCTCACCCCGACAGTGGATGGGCTACGAGCAGTACTTC
TRBV9	TRBJ1-3	TRBD1	-	CASSVDPGGSGNTIYF	TGTGCCAGCAGCGTAGATCCAGGGGGCTCTGGAAACACCATATATTTT
TRBV2	TRBJ1-5	-	-	CASSVWDIAVRAQHF	TGTGCCAGCAGTGTCTGGGACATTGCCGTGCGGGCCCAGCATTTT
TRBV7-3	TRBJ1-1	-	-	CASSFSGGSRTEAFF	TGTGCCAGCAGCTTTTCGGGAGGATCACGGACTGAAGCTTTCTTT
TRBV4-1	TRBJ2-1	TRBD2	once	CASSQDGVAGGRSSYNEQFF	TGCGCCAGCAGCCAAGATGGAGTAGCGGGGGGGAGGAGCTCCTACAATGAGCAGTTCTTC
TRBV5-6	TRBJ2-1	TRBD2	-	CASSSQIGTSVYNEQFF	TGTGCCAGCAGCTCTCAGATAGGGACTAGCGTTTACAATGAGCAGTTCTTC
TRBV7-6	TRBJ1-4	TRBD1	-	CASSLGTGLNEKLFF	TGTGCCAGCAGCTTAGGGACAGGCCTTAATGAAAAACTGTTTTTT
TRBV11-2	TRBJ1-5	-	-	CASSLDVYSNQPQHF	TGTGCCAGCAGCTTAGACGTTTATAGCAATCAGCCCCAGCATTTT
TRBV7-9	TRBJ1-4	TRBD1	-	CASSSGGYEKLFF	TGTGCCAGCAGCTCAGGGGGCTATGAAAAACTGTTTTTT
TRBV30	TRBJ2-7	-	-	CAWSVDPTGSYEQYF	TGTGCCTGGAGTGTGGACCCGACAGGCTCCTACGAGCAGTACTTC
TRBV7-9	TRBJ1-4	TRBD1	-	CASSSLGQGDNEKLFF	TGTGCCAGCAGCTCCCTGGGGCAGGGGGATAATGAAAAACTGTTTTTT
TRBV10-2	TRBJ1-1	-	-	CASSAQVNTEAFF	TGCGCCAGCAGTGCACAGGTGAACACTGAAGCTTTCTTT
TRBV6-4	TRBJ2-3	TRBD1	-	CASSDKGDSSTDTQYF	TGTGCCAGCAGTGATAAGGGGGACAGCAGCACAGATACGCAGTATTTT
TRBV6-6	TRBJ2-3	-	-	CASSWGPAATQYF	TGTGCCAGCAGTTGGGGCCCGGCCGCTACGCAGTATTTT
TRBV15	TRBJ2-1	TRBD2	-	CATSRLAGEISQHPTTFNEQFF	TGTGCCACCAGCAGATTAGCGGGGGAAATATCCCAGCACCCCACCACCTTCAATGAGCAGTTCTTC
TRBV27	TRBJ1-6	TRBD1	-	CASSLQGVVGNSPLHF	TGTGCCAGCAGTTTACAGGGGGTAGTGGGGAATTCACCCCTCCACTTT
TRBV2	TRBJ2-1	-	-	CASMSSDNYNEQFF	TGTGCCAGCATGTCCAGCGATAACTACAATGAGCAGTTCTTC
TRBV4-1	TRBJ1-5	TRBD1	-	CASSHADRGDQPQHF	TGCGCCAGCAGCCACGCGGACAGGGGAGATCAGCCCCAGCATTTT
TRBV7-8	TRBJ2-7	-	-	CASSLVLRRGIRVQYF	TGTGCCAGCAGCTTAGTCCTCCGGCGGGGAATCAGGGTGCAGTACTTC
TRBV4-1	TRBJ1-5	-	-	CASSQDRYSNQPQHF	TGCGCCAGCAGCCAAGACAGATATAGCAATCAGCCCCAGCATTTT
TRBV14	TRBJ2-3	-	-	CASSQEAGGTLGDTQYF	TGTGCCAGCAGCCAAGAGGCCGGGGGTACGCTGGGGGATACGCAGTATTTT
TRBV28	TRBJ1-2	TRBD1	-	CASSAPGQGFYGYTF	TGTGCCAGCAGTGCCCCGGGACAGGGGTTCTATGGCTACACCTTC
TRBV19	TRBJ1-5	-	-	CASSISGWQPQHF	TGTGCCAGTAGTATTTCAGGATGGCAGCCCCAGCATTTT
TRBV7-8	TRBJ2-2	TRBD1	-	CASSLRQGNTGELFF	TGTGCCAGCAGCCTCCGACAGGGGAACACCGGGGAGCTGTTTTTT
TRBV6-5	TRBJ1-1	TRBD1	-	CASSYGTGGRVAFF	TGTGCCAGCAGTTACGGCACAGGGGGTAGGGTAGCTTTCTTT
TRBV5-1	TRBJ2-1	TRBD1	-	CASSTDRAGEQFF	TGCGCCAGCAGCACGGACAGGGCCGGTGAGCAGTTCTTC
TRBV4-1	TRBJ2-3	TRBD2	once	CASSHDPTSGDQTDTQYF	TGCGCCAGCAGCCATGACCCAACTAGCGGGGACCAAACAGATACGCAGTATTTT
TRBV4-3	TRBJ1-2	-	-	CASSQDSTGYGYTF	TGCGCCAGCAGCCAAGATTCGACTGGCTATGGCTACACCTTC
TRBV28	TRBJ1-4	-	-	CASSKMGGFSEKLFF	TGTGCCAGCAGCAAAATGGGGGGGTTTTCGGAAAAACTGTTTTTT
TRBV6-5	TRBJ2-5	TRBD2	-	CASRLSGGEQETQYF	TGTGCCAGCAGGCTTAGCGGGGGGGAGCAAGAGACCCAGTACTTC
TRBV14	TRBJ1-1	TRBD1	-	CASSQEVTGPEAFF	TGTGCCAGCAGCCAAGAAGTGACAGGGCCCGAAGCTTTCTTT
TRBV5-1	TRBJ2-3	-	-	CASSQAGTDTQYF	TGCGCCAGCTCCCAAGCAGGGACAGATACGCAGTATTTT
TRBV5-1	TRBJ1-1	-	-	CASSLWPKRVNTEAFF	TGCGCCAGCAGCTTGTGGCCGAAGCGGGTGAACACTGAAGCTTTCTTT
TRBV27	TRBJ2-7	TRBD2	-	CASSHAGGPREQYF	TGTGCCAGCAGTCACGCGGGGGGCCCCCGCGAGCAGTACTTC
TRBV7-9	TRBJ1-4	-	-	CASSLIQFNEKLFF	TGTGCCAGCAGCTTAATACAGTTTAATGAAAAACTGTTTTTT
TRBV5-1	TRBJ2-1	TRBD1	once	CASSLGNSGGSYNEQFF	TGCGCCAGCAGCTTGGGGAACTCAGGGGGCTCCTACAATGAGCAGTTCTTC
TRBV21-1	TRBJ1-5	-	-	CASSNRGRRVRLGNQPQHF	TGTGCCAGCAGCAATAGGGGTCGAAGGGTTCGGTTGGGCAATCAGCCCCAGCATTTT
TRBV30	TRBJ2-7	TRBD2	-	CAWKAGGSYEQYF	TGTGCCTGGAAAGCGGGGGGGTCCTACGAGCAGTACTTC
TRBV7-3	TRBJ2-3	TRBD2	-	CASSSGTSVGTDTQYF	TGTGCCAGCAGCTCCGGGACTAGCGTCGGCACAGATACGCAGTATTTT
TRBV2	TRBJ1-1	TRBD1	-	CASSNDRGNTEAFF	TGTGCCAGCAGTAACGACAGGGGGAACACTGAAGCTTTCTTT
TRBV7-2	TRBJ1-2	TRBD1	-	CASSFRQGDGYTF	TGTGCCAGCAGCTTCCGACAGGGTGATGGCTACACCTTC
TRBV6-1	TRBJ1-5	-	-	CASSDQGPGPNQPQHF	TGTGCCAGCAGTGACCAAGGACCAGGGCCTAATCAGCCCCAGCATTTT
TRBV5-4	TRBJ2-1	-	-	CASSLGYGDQQFF	TGTGCCAGCAGCTTGGGGTACGGGGATCAGCAGTTCTTC
TRBV7-3	TRBJ2-3	-	-	CASSQPGAQDTQYF	TGTGCCAGCAGCCAACCGGGAGCTCAAGATACGCAGTATTTT
TRBV7-9	TRBJ1-2	-	-	CASSSMGAGSYGYTF	TGTGCCAGCAGCTCGATGGGGGCAGGGAGCTATGGCTACACCTTC
TRBV9	TRBJ2-2	TRBD1	-	CASSVPGTGVNTGELFF	TGTGCCAGCAGCGTCCCCGGGACAGGGGTGAACACCGGGGAGCTGTTTTTT
TRBV11-2	TRBJ1-4	-	-	CASSLDGEGVYEKLFF	TGTGCCAGCAGCTTAGATGGGGAGGGAGTATACGAAAAACTGTTTTTT
TRBV2	TRBJ1-5	-	-	CASSGGGGGQPQHF	TGTGCCAGCAGTGGGGGGGGTGGCGGCCAGCCCCAGCATTTT
TRBV18	TRBJ2-1	-	-	CASSPSGALSYNEQFF	TGTGCCAGCTCACCATCAGGGGCACTCTCCTACAATGAGCAGTTCTTC
TRBV4-3	TRBJ2-5	TRBD2	-	CASSQDLIAGGKETQYF	TGCGCCAGCAGCCAAGATCTTATCGCGGGGGGGAAAGAGACCCAGTACTTC
TRBV6-6	TRBJ2-3	TRBD2	once	CASRSERGNRGTQYF	TGTGCCAGCAGGTCTGAGCGGGGAAACCGAGGTACGCAGTATTTT
TRBV5-1	TRBJ2-3	TRBD2	-	CASSKLAGGLPHTQYF	TGCGCCAGCAGCAAACTAGCGGGGGGCCTACCCCATACGCAGTATTTT
TRBV5-1	TRBJ2-3	-	once	CASSLEVISDTQYF	TGCGCCAGCAGCCTAGAGGTGATATCGGATACGCAGTATTTT
TRBV5-1	TRBJ2-5	TRBD2	-	CASSSGLAGGGQETQYF	TGCGCCAGCAGCTCGGGACTAGCGGGGGGCGGTCAAGAGACCCAGTACTTC